What follows describes a single TCR beta chain. This clonotype has a count of ten or more. Its specific antigen is unknown. It has no much larger one-base neighbor in the sample; base qualities were not kept. The data were obtained in a study of early T cells in non-severe SARS-CoV-2 infection (dated by TCRdb to about 2021). Context from the whole study: Because TCR sequencing relied on bulk RNA taken from unsorted whole blood, pairing of alpha and beta chains was not possible. Beyond this particular receptor, the publication reports: VDJdb matching was skewed toward anti-spike CD8 responses and likely underestimated virus-specific expansions, missing private and CD4 specificities.

Here V drops 0 bases and J drops 4 bases, and the junction holds 4 bases not matched to any gene. The CDR3 runs 15 residues from the cysteine to the phenylalanine. CDR3 DNA is the only sequence kept; it has 45 bases, read in frame from the first base. CDR1 is given as MNHEY and CDR2 as SVGAGI, both from the germline V gene. This was a case-control study nested in a cohort of healthcare workers in London, UK, who had nasopharyngeal swab PCR tests and blood samples taken every week. Healthcare workers were enrolled in the week of the UK lockdown, from 23 to 31 March 2020, and were followed every week for up to roughly 15 weeks. The receptor library was made with 5' RACE. TCRdb names NextSeq 500 as the instrument used. The TCR library protocol attached unique molecular identifiers to individual cDNA molecules to correct for sequencing error and PCR bias. TCR alpha and beta chains were both sequenced, and the abundances of alpha and beta sequences in each sample were closely correlated with each other. The authors processed their data as follows. Decombinator V4 was used to annotate the V gene, J gene and CDR3 of the TCR sequences. Expanded TCRs were defined as changing significantly between any two time points under a Poisson model with p below 0.0001. TCR abundances were normalised to the total number of TCRs sequenced in each sample and reported as counts per million. MAIT TCRs were defined by TRAV1-2 paired with TRAJ12, TRAJ20 or TRAJ33, and iNKT TCRs by TRAV10 paired with TRAJ18. VDJdb, accessed on 1 November 2021, was searched for TCRs annotated for CMV, EBV and SARS-CoV-2, and TCRs annotated for more than one antigen were excluded. TCRdb reprocessed the public reads (quality trimming at Q25 with fastp, clone calling with MiXCR) and kept in-frame beta chains. Each entry merges the rows of one CDR3 protein and shows their most common DNA and genes. The V and J calls follow TCRdb's processing rather than the paper's. Here the sample has 45,000 to 55,000 distinct CDR3 sequences; 11% occur a single time. The ten biggest clones cover roughly a tenth of the sample.

The sequence is built from TRBV6-5 and TRBJ2-7; TRBD2 fits 9 bases in the junction. Sequencing was carried out using whole blood. The clonotype was recovered from an adult who was a healthcare worker with PCR-confirmed SARS-CoV-2 infection or an uninfected control (not recorded which). The DNA sequence reads TGTGCCAGCAGTTACTCGGGACTAGCTATGTACGAGCAGTACTTC. Its amino acids are CASSYSGLAMYEQYF.